The 32 T cell receptor beta chains below all came from one sample that was sequenced in a study of immune evolution from preneoplasia to lung adenocarcinoma. Generated by immunoSEQ multiplex PCR, the TCRdb table keeps only in-frame clones and is missing some. The sample contains more than 4,000 clones, about four fifths of which appear only once. The material sequenced was FFPE normal lung tissue adjacent to the tumor. The receptor source for this set is a person aged 50 to 70 with lung adenocarcinoma.

This chain joins TRBV21-1 and TRBJ1-2. TRBV21-1 is a pseudogene segment. The CDR3 length is 14 residues. The CDR3 reads CASSRPGRSYGYTF. DNA for the CDR3: TGTGCCAGCAGCCGACCGGGACGGTCCTATGGCTACACCTTC.

This chain joins TRBV19 and TRBJ2-5; D ambiguous. The ends were cut back, 3 bases at V and 2 bases at J, with 7 bases in the middle. There are 13 residues in the CDR3. CDR1 is LNHDA, CDR2 SQIVND, per germline (reference sequence). CDR3 amino acids: CASSMVRQETQYF. Here the CDR3 DNA reads TGTGCCAGTAGTATGGTCAGACAAGAGACCCAGTACTTC.

The chain carries TRBV7-9 and TRBJ1-6; 10 positions agree with TRBD1. The CDR3 is 14 amino acids. J lost 9 bases, V lost 5 bases, and 4 bases had no gene match. Germline V CDR1 and CDR2: SEHNR, FQNEAQ (reference sequence). The CDR3 loop reads CASSPGTGVSPLHF. As DNA, the CDR3 is TGTGCCAGCAGCCCCGGGACAGGGGTTTCACCCCTCCACTTT.

V is TRBV30 and J is TRBJ2-7; weak D call: TRBD1 (6 bases). There are 16 residues in the CDR3. Germline CDR1 GTSNPN, CDR2 SVGIG (reference sequence). Deletions cut 1 base from V and 3 bases from J, with 19 bases between. CDR3 nucleotides: TGTGCCTGGAGTGAAATATCAGGCGACAGGCTCTACGAGCAGTACTTC. The encoded protein is CAWSEISGDRLYEQYF.

V is TRBV28 and J is TRBJ2-5, with 7 bases matching TRBD2. CDR3 length equals 16 residues. V lost 2 bases, J lost 1 base, and 7 bases stayed unmatched. The germline V gene encodes CDR1 MDHEN and CDR2 SYDVKM. The CDR3 region has the DNA TGTGCCAGCAGTTTAGCTCTCGGGACTACCCAAGAGACCCAGTACTTC. Translating it yields CASSLALGTTQETQYF. Complete variable domain (other parts from reference TRBV28 and TRBJ2-5): DVKVTQSSRYLVKRTGEKVFLECVQDMDHENMFWYRQDPGLGLRLIYFSYDVKMKEKGDIPEGYSVSREKKERFSLILESASTNQTSMYLCASSLALGTTQETQYFGPGTRLLVL.

Regarding this clone: The germline gene is not matched at one end of the junction; a read error may be the cause. The rearrangement uses TRBV28 and TRBJ1-5, with D unclear. The CDR3 loop spans 14 amino acids. The germline V gene encodes CDR1 MDHEN and CDR2 SYDVKM. The CDR3 is CASRLFGSNQPQHF. CDR3 coding DNA: TGTGCCAGCCGTTTGTTCGGTAGCAATCAGCCCCAGCATTTT.

The chain joins TRBV5-6 to TRBJ2-5; D might be TRBD1 (6 bases). Germline CDR1 reads SGHDT; CDR2 reads YYEEEE. The CDR3 totals 15 residues. V was cut by 8 bases and J by 4 bases, with 21 bases left in between. CDR3 protein: CASQGKSGRGETQYF. CDR3 DNA sequence: TGTGCCAGTCAGGGGAAGTCGGGCCGGGGAGAGACCCAGTACTTC. Filled out from reference TRBV5-6 and TRBJ2-5, the complete variable domain reads DAGVTQSPTHLIKTRGQQVTLRCSPKSGHDTVSWYQQALGQGPQFIFQYYEEEERQRGNFPDRFSGHQFPNYSSELNVNALLLGDSALYLCASQGKSGRGETQYFGPGTRLLVL.

V and J are TRBV6-6 and TRBJ2-1; weak D call: TRBD2 (6 bases). CDR3 length: 12 residues. Germline V gene lookup returns CDR1 MNHNY and CDR2 SVGAGI (reference sequence). Trimming left V 6 bases short and J 6 bases short, with 9 bases between. As DNA, the CDR3 is TGTGCCAGCAGCCCACTAGCCAATGAGCAGTTCTTC. This gives the protein CASSPLANEQFF.

The chain uses TRBV4-2 and TRBJ1-1; possible D gene TRBD1, 6 bases. This CDR3 contains 15 residues. V was clipped by 2 bases and J by 3 bases, with 13 bases between them. Germline loops: CDR1 LGHNA, CDR2 YNFKEQ. The CDR3 nucleotides read TGTGCCAGCAGCCAACTTCAGGGGCCGTACACTGAAGCTTTCTTT. Encoded protein: CASSQLQGPYTEAFF.

The rearrangement joins TRBV28 to TRBJ2-2; D remains unclear. The CDR3 length is 15 residues. Germline CDR1 reads MDHEN; CDR2 reads SYDVKM. Trimming removed 2 bases from V and 0 bases from J, with 7 bases in between. The CDR3 spells CASSLIRSNTGELFF. The CDR3 coding sequence is TGTGCCAGCAGTTTAATTCGTTCGAACACCGGGGAGCTGTTTTTT.

The chain employs TRBV25-1 and TRBJ1-2, with a tentative D call TRBD1 (6 bases). Germline V gene lookup returns CDR1 MGHDK and CDR2 SYGVNS. Deletions cut 8 bases from V and 0 bases from J, with 16 bases between. The CDR3 length is 15 residues. CDR3 sequence (DNA): TGTGCCAGCGCACAGACAGGCCTAGCTAACTATGGCTACACCTTC. Its translation: CASAQTGLANYGYTF.

The chain is built from TRBV13 and TRBJ2-7; TRBD1 is a possible D gene (5 bases). This CDR3 contains 12 residues. Per germline, CDR1 PRHDT and CDR2 FYEKMQ (reference sequence). V lost 5 bases, J lost 6 bases, and 11 bases lay in between. In nucleotides, the CDR3 is TGTGCCAGCAGCCTCCAGGGAAGCGAGCAGTACTTC. This translates into CASSLQGSEQYF.

The chain has TRBV4-1 and TRBJ2-7; D unclear. Trimming cost V 3 bases and J 1 base, with 10 bases left between them. Per germline, CDR1 MGHRA and CDR2 YSYEKL. The CDR3 is 14 amino acids. The CDR3 bases are TGCGCCAGCAGCCACCCGGGCGGTTCCTACGAGCAGTACTTC. It translates to CASSHPGGSYEQYF.

The gene calls are TRBV30 and TRBJ1-1; D is possibly TRBD1 (5 bases). This CDR3 is 13 amino acids long. CDR1 and CDR2 (germline): GTSNPN, SVGIG (reference sequence). Deletions cut 2 bases from V and 1 base from J, with 8 bases between. CDR3 residues: CAWSTQGNTEAFF. The DNA of the CDR3 is TGTGCCTGGAGTACGCAGGGGAACACTGAAGCTTTCTTT.

J is TRBJ1-5 and V is TRBV7-8, with D unresolved. Trimming left V 5 bases short and J 1 base short, with 12 bases between. Germline lookup yields CDR1 SGHVS and CDR2 FQNEAQ. This CDR3 is 15 amino acids long. The CDR3 reads CASSPQGNSNQPQHF. Here the CDR3 DNA reads TGTGCCAGCAGCCCGCAAGGGAACAGCAATCAGCCCCAGCATTTT.

The chain employs TRBV6-5 and TRBJ2-7; D gene uncertain. This CDR3 spans 12 amino acids. Trimming took 2 bases from V and 5 from J, leaving 7 bases between them. CDR1 and CDR2 (germline): MNHEY, SVGAGI. CDR3 region: CASSYSPNEQYF. The CDR3 DNA reads as TGTGCCAGCAGTTACAGCCCGAACGAGCAGTACTTC.

Only a few counts were recorded for this clone. The J gene is TRBJ1-1, the V gene TRBV7-9, with 8 bases that match TRBD1. The J segment lost 1 base and the V segment lost 5 bases, leaving 6 bases of the junction unmatched. Germline V gene data show CDR1 as SEHNR and CDR2 as FQNEAQ (reference sequence). The CDR3 has 15 amino acids. CDR3 nucleotide sequence: TGTGCCAGCAGCCCTTCCAGGGGGCCGAACACTGAAGCTTTCTTT. Encoded protein: CASSPSRGPNTEAFF. The full variable domain, in which reference TRBV7-9 and TRBJ1-1 provide the parts outside the CDR3, is DTGVSQNPRHKITKRGQNVTFRCDPISEHNRLYWYRQTLGQGPEFLTYFQNEAQLEKSRLLSDRFSAERPKGSFSTLEIQRTEQGDSAMYLCASSPSRGPNTEAFFGQGTRLTVV.

This chain uses TRBV7-2 with TRBJ2-5; 14 nucleotides line up with TRBD2. The CDR3 is made up of 16 amino acids. The V segment lost 2 bases and the J segment 4 bases; nucleotides outside the gene matches: 3. Germline CDR1 and CDR2: SGHTA and FQGNSA. In nucleotides, the CDR3 is TGTGCCAGCAGCTTAATAGGACTAGCGGGGGGAGAGACCCAGTACTTC. Its translation is CASSLIGLAGGETQYF.

The chain couples TRBV2 to TRBJ2-4; TRBD2 agrees at 7 bases. CDR3 length: 16 residues. The V segment lost 3 bases and the J segment 4 bases; nucleotides outside the gene matches: 9. Per the germline V gene, CDR1 is SNHLY and CDR2 is FYNNEI. The CDR3 here is CASSDILGTKKNIQYF. CDR3 coding DNA: TGTGCCAGCAGTGATATATTGGGGACTAAAAAAAACATTCAGTACTTC.

The V call is TRBV5-6, the J call TRBJ1-4; D remains ambiguous. V gave up 4 bases and J gave up 3 bases, with 13 bases separating them. The CDR3 length is 15 residues. Per the germline V gene, CDR1 is SGHDT and CDR2 is YYEEEE. In DNA form, the CDR3 reads TGTGCCAGCAGCGATTCGGGTGGTGCTAATGAAAAACTGTTTTTT. As protein: CASSDSGGANEKLFF.

This sequence joins TRBV4-1 and TRBJ2-5; D possibly corresponds to TRBD1 (5 bases). With 6 bases removed from V and 3 bases from J, the gap between germline ends came to 14 bases. The CDR3 contains 14 residues. The germline V gene has CDR1 MGHRA and CDR2 YSYEKL. The CDR3 here is CASSSTEVEETQYF. CDR3 coding DNA: TGCGCCAGCAGTTCGACAGAAGTTGAAGAGACCCAGTACTTC.

The V and J genes are TRBV29-1 and TRBJ2-7; possible D gene TRBD1, 7 bases. The CDR3 consists of 15 residues. Germline CDR1 SQVTM, CDR2 ANQGSEA. V shed 1 base and J shed 3 bases, with 16 bases lying between them. In DNA form, the CDR3 reads TGCAGCGTTGAAGTTCCAGGCGGGACAGACTACGAGCAGTACTTC. Translating gives CSVEVPGGTDYEQYF.

The chain employs TRBV6-1 and TRBJ2-7; tentatively, D is TRBD1 (6 bases). The germline V gene has CDR1 MNHNS and CDR2 SASEGT. Trimming removed 2 bases at V and 3 bases at J, with 14 bases between. The CDR3 covers 15 residues. The CDR3 nucleotides read TGTGCCAGCAGTGAAAGGGAAGACAGGTACTACGAGCAGTACTTC. It specifies CASSEREDRYYEQYF.

The rearrangement uses TRBV7-2 and TRBJ2-5; D is unclear. Germline CDR1 reads SGHTA; CDR2 reads FQGNSA. The ends were cut back, 4 bases at V and 4 bases at J, with 7 bases in the middle. The CDR3 has 12 residues. The CDR3 coding sequence is TGTGCCAGCAGCTCGTACGGAGAGACCCAGTACTTC. Its translation is CASSSYGETQYF. The whole variable domain, filled in from reference TRBV7-2 and TRBJ2-5, reads GAGVSQSPSNKVTEKGKDVELRCDPISGHTALYWYRQSLGQGLEFLIYFQGNSAPDKSGLPSDRFSAERTGGSVSTLTIQRTQQEDSAVYLCASSSYGETQYFGPGTRLLVL.

The V gene is TRBV11-3, the J gene TRBJ2-2; 8 bases align to TRBD1. Germline-derived CDR1 and CDR2 are SGHNT and YENEEA. V shed 0 bases, J shed 5 bases, and the junction held 2 bases outside the gene matches. This CDR3 contains 15 residues. CDR3 residues: CASSLEGTGTGELFF. The CDR3 coding sequence is TGTGCCAGCAGCTTAGAGGGGACAGGTACCGGGGAGCTGTTTTTT.

V gene TRBV4-2 combines with J gene TRBJ1-3, with no clear D. Germline V gene lookup returns CDR1 LGHNA and CDR2 YNFKEQ. This CDR3 contains 16 residues. With 1 base removed from V and 0 bases from J, the gap between germline ends came to 10 bases. The CDR3 sequence: CASSQGFRTSGNTIYF. The CDR3 region has the DNA TGTGCCAGCAGCCAAGGTTTCAGAACCTCTGGAAACACCATATATTTT.

The chain is built from TRBV28 and TRBJ2-7; tentatively, D is TRBD1 or TRBD2 (5 bases each). The CDR3 spans 14 residues. The ends were cut back, 2 bases at V and 0 bases at J, with 8 bases in the middle. Germline V gene sequence: CDR1 MDHEN, CDR2 SYDVKM. Written as DNA, the CDR3 is TGTGCCAGCAGTTTAGCAGGGAGCTCCTACGAGCAGTACTTC. This codes for CASSLAGSSYEQYF.

This rearrangement joins TRBV19 to TRBJ1-2; TRBD1 might be the D (6 bases). The V gene's germline CDR1 is LNHDA and CDR2 SQIVND (reference sequence). The CDR3 is made up of 17 amino acids. Deletions cut 8 bases from V and 0 bases from J, with 22 bases between. Written as DNA, the CDR3 is TGTGCCAGTCCCAGGGGAGCCCGACAGGACGCTAACTATGGCTACACCTTC. Its translation is CASPRGARQDANYGYTF.

Here the CDR3 DNA reads TGTGCCAGCAGTTTAACGGAGACGGGGTACGAAAAACTGTTTTTT. Residues: CASSLTETGYEKLFF. The chain combines TRBV28 with TRBJ1-4; no definite D call. CDR3 length: 15 amino acids. Trimming pared 2 bases from V and 8 bases from J, leaving 15 bases between. The germline CDR1 and CDR2 sequences are MDHEN and SYDVKM.

This chain uses TRBV28 with TRBJ1-5; D gene uncertain. The CDR3 contains 13 residues. V shed 3 bases and J shed 7 bases, with 10 bases lying between them. Germline-derived CDR1 and CDR2 are MDHEN and SYDVKM. CDR3 sequence (DNA): TGTGCCAGCAGTTTGTGGAAGGGCCAGCCCCAGCATTTT. Translation gives CASSLWKGQPQHF.

This chain joins TRBV6-1 and TRBJ2-1; TRBD1 might be the D (5 bases). V was clipped by 7 bases and J by 5 bases, with 18 bases between them. The CDR3 is 15 amino acids. The germline CDR1 and CDR2 sequences are MNHNS and SASEGT. The DNA for the CDR3 is TGTGCCAGCAATCTCCCCCAGGGAACTCACAATGAGCAGTTCTTC. Translating it yields CASNLPQGTHNEQFF.

J is TRBJ2-2 and V is TRBV30; D may be TRBD1 or TRBD2 (5 bases each). This CDR3 comprises 16 residues. Germline V CDR1 and CDR2: GTSNPN, SVGIG (reference sequence). V was shortened by 3 bases and J by 3 bases, with 17 bases between the two germline ends. CDR3 sequence (DNA): TGTGCCTGGAGGGGCGAGGGACGCAAGGACACCGGGGAGCTGTTTTTT. Encoded protein: CAWRGEGRKDTGELFF.